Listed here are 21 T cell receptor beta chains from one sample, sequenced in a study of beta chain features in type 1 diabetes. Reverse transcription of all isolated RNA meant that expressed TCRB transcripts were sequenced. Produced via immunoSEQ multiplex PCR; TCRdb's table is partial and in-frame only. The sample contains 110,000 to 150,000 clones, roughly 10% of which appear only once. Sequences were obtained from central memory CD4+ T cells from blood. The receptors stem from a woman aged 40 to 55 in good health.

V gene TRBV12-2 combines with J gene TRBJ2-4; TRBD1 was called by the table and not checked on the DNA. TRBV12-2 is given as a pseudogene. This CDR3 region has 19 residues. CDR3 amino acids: CASRNGQVVVYLAKNIQYF. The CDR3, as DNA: TGTGCAAGTCGCAACGGACAGGTCGTGGTTTACCTAGCCAAAAACATTCAGTACTTC.

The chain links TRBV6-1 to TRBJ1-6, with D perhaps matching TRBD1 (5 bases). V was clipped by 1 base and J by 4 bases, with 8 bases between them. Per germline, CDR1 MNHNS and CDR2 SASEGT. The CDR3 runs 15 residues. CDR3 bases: TGTGCCAGCAGTGAAGGACAGAATTATAATTCACCCCTCCACTTT. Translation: CASSEGQNYNSPLHF.

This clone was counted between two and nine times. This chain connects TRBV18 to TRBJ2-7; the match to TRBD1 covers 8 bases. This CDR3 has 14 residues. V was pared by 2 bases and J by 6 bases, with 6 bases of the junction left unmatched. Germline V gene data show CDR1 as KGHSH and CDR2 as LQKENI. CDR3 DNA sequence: TGTGCCAGCTCACCAACAACGGACAGGGTCGAGCAGTACTTC. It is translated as CASSPTTDRVEQYF.

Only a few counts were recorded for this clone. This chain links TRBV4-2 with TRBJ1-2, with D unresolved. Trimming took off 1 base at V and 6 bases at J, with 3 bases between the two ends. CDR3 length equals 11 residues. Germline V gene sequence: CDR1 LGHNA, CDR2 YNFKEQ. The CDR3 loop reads CASSQVNGYTF. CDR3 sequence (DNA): TGTGCCAGCAGCCAAGTCAATGGCTACACCTTC.

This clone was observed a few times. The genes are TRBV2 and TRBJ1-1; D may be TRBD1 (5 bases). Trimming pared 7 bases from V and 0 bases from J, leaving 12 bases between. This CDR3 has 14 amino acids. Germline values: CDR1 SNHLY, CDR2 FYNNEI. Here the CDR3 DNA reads TGTGCCAGCATCCGGGGACTATTGAACACTGAAGCTTTCTTT. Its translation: CASIRGLLNTEAFF.

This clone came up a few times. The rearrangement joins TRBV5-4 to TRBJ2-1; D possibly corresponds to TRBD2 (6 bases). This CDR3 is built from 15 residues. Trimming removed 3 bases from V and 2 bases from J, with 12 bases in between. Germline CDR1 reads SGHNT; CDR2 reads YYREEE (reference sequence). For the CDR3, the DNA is TGTGCCAGCAGCTCCCTACTAGCCGCCTACAATGAGCAGTTCTTC. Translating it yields CASSSLLAAYNEQFF.

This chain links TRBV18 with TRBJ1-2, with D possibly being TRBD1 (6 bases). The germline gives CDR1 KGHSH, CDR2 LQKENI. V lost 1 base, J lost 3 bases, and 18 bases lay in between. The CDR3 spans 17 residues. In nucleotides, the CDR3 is TGTGCCAGCTCACCACGGATGGTGGGTCAGGGGCACTATGGCTACACCTTC. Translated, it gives CASSPRMVGQGHYGYTF.

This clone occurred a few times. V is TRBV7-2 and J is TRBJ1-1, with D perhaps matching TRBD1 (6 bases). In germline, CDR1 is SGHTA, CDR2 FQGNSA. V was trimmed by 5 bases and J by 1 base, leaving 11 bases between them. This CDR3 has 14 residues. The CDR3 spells CASSKGGRNTEAFF. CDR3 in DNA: TGTGCCAGCAGCAAAGGGGGTCGGAACACTGAAGCTTTCTTT. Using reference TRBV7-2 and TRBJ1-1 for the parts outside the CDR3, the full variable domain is GAGVSQSPSNKVTEKGKDVELRCDPISGHTALYWYRQSLGQGLEFLIYFQGNSAPDKSGLPSDRFSAERTGGSVSTLTIQRTQQEDSAVYLCASSKGGRNTEAFFGQGTRLTVV.

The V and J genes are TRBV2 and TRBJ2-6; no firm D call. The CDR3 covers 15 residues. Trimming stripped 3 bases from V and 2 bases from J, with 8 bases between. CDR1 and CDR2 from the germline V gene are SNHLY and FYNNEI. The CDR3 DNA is TGTGCCAGCAGTGATTGGTCAGCTGGGGCCAACGTCCTGACTTTC. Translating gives CASSDWSAGANVLTF.

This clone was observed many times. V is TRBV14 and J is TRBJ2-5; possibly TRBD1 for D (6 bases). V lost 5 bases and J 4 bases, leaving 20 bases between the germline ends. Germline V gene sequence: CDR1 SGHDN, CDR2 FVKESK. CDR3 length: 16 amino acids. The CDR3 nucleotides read TGTGCCAGCAGCTCCCTCGACAGGAGAAGTTCAGAGACCCAGTACTTC. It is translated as CASSSLDRRSSETQYF.

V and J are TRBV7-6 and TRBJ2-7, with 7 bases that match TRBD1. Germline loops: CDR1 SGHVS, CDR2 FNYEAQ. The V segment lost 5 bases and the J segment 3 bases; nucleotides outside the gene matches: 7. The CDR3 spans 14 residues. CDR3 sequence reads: CASSNRDRLYEQYF. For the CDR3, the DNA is TGTGCCAGCAGCAACCGGGACAGACTCTACGAGCAGTACTTC.

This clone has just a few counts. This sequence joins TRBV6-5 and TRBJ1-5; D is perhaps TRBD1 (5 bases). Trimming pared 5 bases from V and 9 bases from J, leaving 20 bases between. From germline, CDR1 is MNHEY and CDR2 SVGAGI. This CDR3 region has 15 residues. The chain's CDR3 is CASSPGGGMRGPQHF. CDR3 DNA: TGTGCCAGCAGTCCCGGGGGGGGGATGAGAGGGCCCCAGCATTTT.

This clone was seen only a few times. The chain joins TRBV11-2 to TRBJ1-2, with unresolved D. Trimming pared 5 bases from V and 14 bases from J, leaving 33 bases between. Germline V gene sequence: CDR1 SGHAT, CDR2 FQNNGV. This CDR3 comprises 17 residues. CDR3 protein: CASSPQGGSRFYRSRTF. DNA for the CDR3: TGTGCCAGCAGCCCCCAAGGCGGCAGCCGCTTCTATAGGAGTAGGACCTTC. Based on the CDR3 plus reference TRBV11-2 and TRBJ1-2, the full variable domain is EAGVAQSPRYKIIEKRQSVAFWCNPISGHATLYWYQQILGQGPKLLIQFQNNGVVDDSQLPKDRFSAERLKGVDSTLKIQPAKLEDSAVYLCASSPQGGSRFYRSRTFGSGTRLTVV.

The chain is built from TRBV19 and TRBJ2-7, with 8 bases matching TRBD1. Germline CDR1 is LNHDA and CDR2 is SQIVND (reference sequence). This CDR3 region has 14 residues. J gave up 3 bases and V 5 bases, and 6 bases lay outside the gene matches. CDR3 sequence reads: CASSLDRGNYEQYF. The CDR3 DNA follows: TGTGCCAGTAGTCTCGACAGGGGTAACTACGAGCAGTACTTC. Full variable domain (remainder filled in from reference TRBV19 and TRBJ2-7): DGGITQSPKYLFRKEGQNVTLSCEQNLNHDAMYWYRQDPGQGLRLIYYSQIVNDFQKGDIAEGYSVSREKKESFPLTVTSAQKNPTAFYLCASSLDRGNYEQYFGPGTRLTVT.

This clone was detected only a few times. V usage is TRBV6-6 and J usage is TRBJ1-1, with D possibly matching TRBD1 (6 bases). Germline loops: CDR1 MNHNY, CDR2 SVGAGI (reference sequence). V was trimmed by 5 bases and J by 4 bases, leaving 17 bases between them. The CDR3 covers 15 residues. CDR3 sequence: CASSPTGGLGTEAFF. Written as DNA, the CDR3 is TGTGCCAGCAGTCCCACGGGGGGCCTGGGCACTGAAGCTTTCTTT.

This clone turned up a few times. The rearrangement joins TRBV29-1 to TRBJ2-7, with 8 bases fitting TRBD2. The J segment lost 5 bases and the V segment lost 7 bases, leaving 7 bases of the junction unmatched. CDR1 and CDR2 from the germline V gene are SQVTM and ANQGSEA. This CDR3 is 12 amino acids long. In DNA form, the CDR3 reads TGCAGCGCCGGGGGGGGGTACGACGAGCAGTACTTC. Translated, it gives CSAGGGYDEQYF.

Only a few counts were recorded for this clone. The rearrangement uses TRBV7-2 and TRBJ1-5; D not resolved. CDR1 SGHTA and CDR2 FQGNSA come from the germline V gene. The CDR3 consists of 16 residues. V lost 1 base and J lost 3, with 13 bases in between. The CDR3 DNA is TGTGCCAGCAGCTTAGTTGGAGGAGATTTCAATCAGCCCCAGCATTTT. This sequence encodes CASSLVGGDFNQPQHF. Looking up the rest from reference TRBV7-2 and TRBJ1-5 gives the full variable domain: GAGVSQSPSNKVTEKGKDVELRCDPISGHTALYWYRQSLGQGLEFLIYFQGNSAPDKSGLPSDRFSAERTGGSVSTLTIQRTQQEDSAVYLCASSLVGGDFNQPQHFGDGTRLSIL.

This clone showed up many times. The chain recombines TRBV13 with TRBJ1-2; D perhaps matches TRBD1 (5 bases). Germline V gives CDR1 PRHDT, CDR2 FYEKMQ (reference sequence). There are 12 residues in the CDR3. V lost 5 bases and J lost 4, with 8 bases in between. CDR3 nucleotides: TGTGCCAGCAGCCCAGGGTTCTATGGCTACACCTTC. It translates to CASSPGFYGYTF.

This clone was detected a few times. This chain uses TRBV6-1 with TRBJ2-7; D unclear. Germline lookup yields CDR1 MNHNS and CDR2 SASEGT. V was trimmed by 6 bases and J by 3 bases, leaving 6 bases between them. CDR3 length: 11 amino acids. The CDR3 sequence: CASREIYEQYF. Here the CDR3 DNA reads TGTGCCAGCAGGGAGATCTACGAGCAGTACTTC.

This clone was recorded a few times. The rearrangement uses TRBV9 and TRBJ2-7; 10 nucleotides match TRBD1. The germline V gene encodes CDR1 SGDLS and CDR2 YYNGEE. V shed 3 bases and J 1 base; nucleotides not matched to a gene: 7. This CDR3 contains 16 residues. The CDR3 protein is CASSAGTGAVSYEQYF. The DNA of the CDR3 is TGTGCCAGCAGCGCTGGGACAGGGGCAGTTTCCTACGAGCAGTACTTC.

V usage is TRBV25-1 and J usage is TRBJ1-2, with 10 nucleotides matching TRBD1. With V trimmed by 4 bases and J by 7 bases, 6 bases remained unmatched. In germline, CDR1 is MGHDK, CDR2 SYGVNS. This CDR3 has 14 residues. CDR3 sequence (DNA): TGTGCCAGCAGTGTTCCCGGGACAGGGGCTGGCTACACCTTC. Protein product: CASSVPGTGAGYTF.